This TCR beta chain was observed in a study of cytomegalovirus exposure and HLA in healthy donors. Remarks on this clone: Antigen specificity is unknown.

The ends were cut back, 4 bases at V and 1 base at J, with 10 bases in the middle. Germline lookup yields CDR1 SQVTM and CDR2 ANQGSEA. This CDR3 region has 13 residues. General observations from the study: According to an earlier analysis, most TCR beta V segments yielded productive rearrangements about 87% or about 30% of the time. TCR beta V- and J-gene trimming was later associated with a missense DCLRE1C variant. Rare TCR sequences predominated, though certain public TCRs were found in many donors.

PCR amplification relied on 60 Vbeta primers (plus 13 Jbeta primers). The data were produced by immunoSEQ multiplex PCR, yet TCRdb's version contains in-frame clones alone and is incomplete. The sample consists of around 300,000 clones, 80% to 90% of them appearing once. This sequence originates from a woman between 40 and 50 years old in good health and CMV-seropositive. What was sequenced was PBMCs. The rearrangement links TRBV29-1 to TRBJ1-1; a possible D gene is TRBD1 (5 bases). The CDR3 sequence is CSVGQGWNTEAFF. DNA for the CDR3: TGCAGCGTTGGGCAGGGATGGAACACTGAAGCTTTCTTT.